Listed below are T cell receptor beta chains from one sample, sequenced in a study of siplizumab effects on memory and regulatory T cells. Repertoires were generated with immunoSEQ multiplex PCR, while TCRdb's copy carries only in-frame clones and drops some. The sample holds 100,000 or so clones; approximately 92% are singletons and the top ten take over 0.15%. The sequencing sample was made of non-Treg CD4+ T cells sorted from blood. These receptors were collected from a human donor in good health. Both conserved end residues are part of each CDR3. A D gene is named only where the DNA matches it firmly. Clone size is shown for a subset of rows, as once, few, many or a class of expanded clone.

v_call	d_call	clone_size	j_call	cdr3_aa	cdr3_nt
TRBV6-5	-	once	TRBJ1-1	CASSSQGGGEAFF	TGTGCCAGCAGTTCCCAGGGAGGCGGTGAAGCTTTCTTT
TRBV11-1	-	-	TRBJ1-1	CASSLDAIEAFF	TGTGCCAGCAGCTTAGATGCGATTGAAGCTTTCTTT
TRBV10-1	TRBD1	-	TRBJ2-2	CASSGRGTGGNTGELFF	TGCGCCAGCAGTGGGCGAGGCACAGGGGGGAACACCGGGGAGCTGTTTTTT
TRBV5-1	-	-	TRBJ1-1	CASSPGASNTEAFF	TGCGCCAGCAGCCCCGGGGCATCGAACACTGAAGCTTTCTTT
TRBV30	-	-	TRBJ1-1	CAWSVGLTGTEAFF	TGTGCCTGGAGCGTAGGGCTGACAGGCACTGAAGCTTTCTTT
TRBV6-1	-	-	TRBJ2-2	CASSVVGGSGELFF	TGTGCCAGCAGTGTAGTAGGGGGATCCGGGGAGCTGTTTTTT
TRBV6-5	-	-	TRBJ1-2	CASSYSVSKDGYTF	TGTGCCAGCAGTTACTCAGTGTCAAAGGATGGCTACACCTTC
TRBV7-2	-	-	TRBJ1-2	CASSLARSGYTF	TGTGCCAGCAGCTTAGCGAGGAGTGGCTACACCTTC
TRBV29-1	TRBD1	-	TRBJ2-5	CSAEDGWTGQETQYF	TGCAGCGCCGAGGACGGATGGACAGGTCAAGAGACCCAGTACTTC
TRBV18	TRBD2	-	TRBJ2-1	CASSNRVVFGAGGDNEQFF	TGTGCCAGCTCGAACAGGGTAGTGTTCGGAGCGGGGGGAGACAATGAGCAGTTCTTC
TRBV5-1	TRBD2	-	TRBJ2-3	CASSGGLAGAITDTQYF	TGCGCCAGCAGCGGAGGACTAGCGGGGGCCATCACAGATACGCAGTATTTT
TRBV19	-	-	TRBJ2-5	CASNSPAKETQYF	TGTGCCAGTAACAGCCCTGCAAAAGAGACCCAGTACTTC
TRBV18	-	few	TRBJ1-3	CASSPPSANTIYF	TGTGCCAGCTCACCACCATCGGCAAACACCATATATTTT
TRBV30	-	few	TRBJ1-6	CGRRGREDNSPLHF	TGTGGGAGAAGGGGCAGGGAGGATAATTCACCCCTCCACTTT
TRBV6-1	-	-	TRBJ2-7	CASSYGISYEQYF	TGTGCCAGCAGTTATGGAATTTCCTACGAGCAGTACTTC
TRBV11-2	TRBD2	-	TRBJ2-3	CASSPGTTLTDTQYF	TGTGCCAGCAGCCCCGGGACTACCCTCACAGATACGCAGTATTTT
TRBV12-5	-	-	TRBJ2-2	CASVEITGELFF	TGTGCTAGTGTTGAGATCACCGGGGAGCTGTTTTTT
TRBV19	-	-	TRBJ1-5	CASRKVGGAKSAPYGLHF	TGTGCCAGTAGGAAGGTAGGGGGGGCGAAATCAGCCCCGTACGGTTTACATTTT
TRBV19	TRBD1	once	TRBJ2-3	CASTPWGQVASTDTQYF	TGTGCCAGTACCCCCTGGGGACAGGTTGCTAGCACAGATACGCAGTATTTT
TRBV4-2	-	-	TRBJ2-5	CASSRNTRRVGQETQYF	TGTGCCAGCAGCCGCAATACTAGAAGAGTTGGCCAAGAGACCCAGTACTTC
TRBV4-1	-	-	TRBJ2-4	CASSQSRAGNIQYF	TGCGCCAGCAGCCAGAGCAGGGCGGGAAACATTCAGTACTTC
TRBV28	-	-	TRBJ2-2	CASRVRDGKNTGELFF	TGTGCCAGCAGGGTCAGGGACGGGAAGAACACCGGGGAGCTGTTTTTT
TRBV5-3	TRBD1	-	TRBJ1-5	CASSTGTALWPQHF	TGTGCCAGCAGCACCGGGACAGCTTTATGGCCCCAGCATTTT
TRBV12-5	TRBD2	-	TRBJ2-3	CASRTSGSTDTQYF	TGTGCTAGTAGGACTAGCGGTAGCACAGATACGCAGTATTTT
TRBV6-4	-	-	TRBJ2-3	CARYRQAVRRDTQYF	TGTGCCAGATACAGACAGGCCGTGCGACGAGATACGCAGTATTTT
TRBV7-2	TRBD1	-	TRBJ2-6	CASSLTTGAGANVLTF	TGTGCCAGCAGCTTAACTACAGGGGCCGGGGCCAACGTCCTGACTTTC
TRBV4-1	-	-	TRBJ1-2	CASSQGQIGYTF	TGCGCCAGCAGCCAAGGCCAGATTGGCTACACCTTC
TRBV18	TRBD1	-	TRBJ2-1	CASSPGTGYNEQFF	TGTGCCAGCTCACCCGGGACAGGGTACAATGAGCAGTTCTTC
TRBV28	TRBD1	-	TRBJ1-2	CASSGTGFYGHTF	TGTGCCAGCAGTGGGACAGGGTTCTATGGCCACACCTTC
TRBV9	TRBD1	-	TRBJ2-1	CASTGTGAYNEQFF	TGTGCCAGCACGGGAACAGGGGCCTACAATGAGCAGTTCTTC
TRBV2	TRBD1	-	TRBJ2-2	CASSRQGAIVGELFF	TGTGCCAGCAGTCGACAGGGGGCGATTGTCGGGGAGCTGTTTTTT
TRBV13	-	-	TRBJ1-1	CASSSIPHILRAGGVEAFF	TGTGCCAGCAGCTCGATTCCCCATATTCTCAGGGCGGGGGGTGTTGAAGCTTTCTTT
TRBV5-1	-	-	TRBJ1-2	CASSSSNYGYTF	TGCGCCAGCAGCTCCTCTAACTATGGCTACACCTTC
TRBV19	-	-	TRBJ1-2	CASSMGQGGYGYTF	TGTGCCAGTAGTATGGGGCAGGGCGGATATGGCTACACCTTC
TRBV4-2	TRBD2	-	TRBJ2-1	CASSPGTSGGASYNEQFF	TGTGCCAGCAGTCCCGGGACTAGCGGGGGGGCCTCCTACAATGAGCAGTTCTTC
TRBV9	TRBD1	-	TRBJ1-3	CASSPGGVGAGNTIYF	TGTGCCAGCAGCCCAGGGGGGGTCGGAGCTGGAAACACCATATATTTT
TRBV6-4	-	-	TRBJ1-1	CASSEAGADTEAFF	TGTGCCAGCAGTGAGGCCGGGGCGGACACTGAAGCTTTCTTT
TRBV19	-	-	TRBJ2-3	CASSNRFDYSTDTQYF	TGTGCCAGTTCGAACAGGTTTGACTATAGCACAGATACGCAGTATTTT
TRBV6-1	TRBD1	-	TRBJ2-1	CASSEQGAWEQFF	TGTGCCAGCAGTGAACAGGGGGCTTGGGAGCAGTTCTTC
TRBV5-1	-	-	TRBJ1-5	CASSLEGWDNQPQHF	TGCGCCAGCAGCTTGGAAGGTTGGGACAATCAGCCCCAGCATTTT
TRBV28	-	-	TRBJ1-1	CASSSVDLYGEWGTEAFF	TGTGCCAGCAGTTCGGTTGACCTGTACGGGGAATGGGGCACTGAAGCTTTCTTT
TRBV19	TRBD1	-	TRBJ1-5	CASSMSNNRGLISNQPQHF	TGTGCCAGTAGTATGTCAAATAACAGGGGGCTAATAAGCAATCAGCCCCAGCATTTT
TRBV6-1	TRBD1	once	TRBJ1-2	CASSETGGGYGYTF	TGTGCCAGCAGTGAAACAGGGGGCGGCTATGGCTACACCTTC
TRBV6-6	-	-	TRBJ1-1	CASSGDFFTEAFF	TGTGCCAGCAGTGGGGATTTTTTCACTGAAGCTTTCTTT
TRBV9	TRBD2	-	TRBJ2-2	CASSVVPTTSGGTNTGELFF	TGTGCCAGCAGCGTAGTTCCCACTACTAGCGGGGGGACAAACACCGGGGAGCTGTTTTTT
TRBV6-5	TRBD1	-	TRBJ1-5	CASSTTGTGSSAQHF	TGTGCCAGCAGTACCACAGGGACAGGGAGTTCGGCCCAGCATTTT
TRBV18	TRBD2	-	TRBJ2-7	CASSPGAGVSYEQYF	TGTGCCAGCTCACCAGGGGCGGGGGTTTCCTACGAGCAGTACTTC
TRBV9	TRBD2	once	TRBJ2-1	CASSLTAGTSGRPQHYNEQFF	TGTGCCAGCAGCTTAACCGCCGGGACTAGCGGGCGTCCCCAGCACTACAATGAGCAGTTCTTC
TRBV4-2	-	-	TRBJ1-6	CASSQLLYGESPLHF	TGTGCCAGCAGCCAACTATTATACGGGGAATCACCCCTCCACTTT
TRBV7-3	-	-	TRBJ1-1	CASSPLGRGGFTEAFF	TGTGCCAGCAGCCCGTTAGGCAGGGGTGGGTTCACTGAAGCTTTCTTT
TRBV18	-	-	TRBJ2-5	CASSPSQETQYF	TGTGCCAGCTCACCGTCCCAAGAGACCCAGTACTTC
TRBV5-5	-	-	TRBJ1-1	CASSLEATVNTEAFF	TGTGCCAGCAGCTTAGAGGCCACCGTGAACACTGAAGCTTTCTTT
TRBV9	TRBD2	-	TRBJ2-4	CASSELGLAGATQYF	TGTGCCAGCAGCGAGCTGGGACTAGCGGGGGCTACACAGTACTTC
TRBV7-2	-	-	TRBJ2-6	CASSPGPGKTGANVLTF	TGTGCCAGCAGCCCAGGGCCAGGGAAGACTGGGGCCAACGTCCTGACTTTC
TRBV2	TRBD1	-	TRBJ1-3	CASRGDSSGNTIYF	TGTGCCAGCAGGGGGGACAGCTCTGGAAACACCATATATTTT
TRBV9	-	-	TRBJ2-2	CASSVGGTGELFF	TGTGCCAGCAGCGTAGGGGGGACCGGGGAGCTGTTTTTT
TRBV5-1	TRBD2	once	TRBJ2-3	CASSLRSGGVSTDTQYF	TGCGCCAGCAGCCTCCGTAGCGGGGGGGTTAGCACAGATACGCAGTATTTT
TRBV21-1	-	-	TRBJ2-7	CASSKVPLGQGEQYF	TGTGCCAGCAGCAAAGTTCCCCTGGGACAGGGCGAGCAGTACTTC
TRBV10-3	TRBD2	-	TRBJ2-4	CATHPGGGNIQYF	TGTGCCACTCACCCGGGGGGAGGGAACATTCAGTACTTC
TRBV25-1	-	-	TRBJ1-5	CASSEFGTGPQHF	TGTGCCAGCAGTGAATTTGGGACCGGGCCCCAGCATTTT